This section outlines one T cell receptor beta chain sequence together with its context. The sample originates from a study of T cell changes during pregnancy in multiple sclerosis. The repertoire was sequenced with immunoSEQ multiplex PCR; TCRdb's copy has only in-frame clones and lacks some. The table lists over 60,000 clones, approximately 95% of them singletons. Germline CDR1 is MNHNS and CDR2 is SASEGT. The length of the CDR3 is 18 residues. The V gene end was trimmed by 0 bases and the J gene end by 2 bases; junction bases not matched to a gene: 10. The sequence derives from a female donor with multiple sclerosis, enrolled in a pregnancy study. Sequencing used peripheral blood, obtained in the first trimester of pregnancy. The genes are TRBV6-1 and TRBJ2-7; 10 bases are shared with TRBD1. The CDR3 coding sequence is TGTGCCAGCAGTGAAGCTGTGACAGGGGGCTTCCATCCCTACGAGCAGTACTTC. Translation gives CASSEAVTGGFHPYEQYF.